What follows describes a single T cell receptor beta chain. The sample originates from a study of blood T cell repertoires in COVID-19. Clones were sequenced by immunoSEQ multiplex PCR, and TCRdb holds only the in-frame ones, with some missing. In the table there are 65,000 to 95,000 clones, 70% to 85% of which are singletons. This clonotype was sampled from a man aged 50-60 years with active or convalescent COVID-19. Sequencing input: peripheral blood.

The CDR3 sequence: CASSLTSGGFYEQYF. The CDR3 bases are TGTGCCAGCAGCCTTACTAGCGGGGGGTTCTACGAGCAGTACTTC. This rearrangement joins TRBV11-2 to TRBJ2-7; 12 bases are a match to TRBD2. The length of the CDR3 is 15 residues. Germline values: CDR1 SGHAT, CDR2 FQNNGV. J gave up 3 bases and V 5 bases, and 5 bases lay outside the gene matches.